The clone carrying this T cell receptor (beta chain) was counted at least ten times. Making the bulk TCR libraries relied on previously described methods and listed TCR primers. TCRdb passed the PCR reads through MiXCR, listing each CDR3 protein once. The table records approximately 10,000 distinct CDR3 sequences, 15% to 20% of them present only once. This record belongs to a study of molecular identifiers for immune sequencing clone quantification. Sorting was used to obtain naive CD8 T cells (CD8+CD4-CCR7+CD45RA+). With 9 bases clipped from V and 6 bases from J, the junction kept 10 bases outside the gene matches. Per the germline V gene, CDR1 is KGHDR and CDR2 is SFDVKD. This CDR3 has 16 amino acids.

The clonotype was recovered from a human donor in good health. Some libraries in this study had Jurkat cell RNA spiked in. This rearrangement joins TRBV24-1 to TRBJ2-2; TRBD1 aligns across 12 bases. The sequencing sample was made of naive CD8+ T cells from blood, with Jurkat cell RNA spiked in. Subset reported: FACS-sorted CD8+CD4-CCR7+CD45RA+ naive T cells. This CDR3 reads CATEKGQGAQAGELFF. The DNA for the CDR3 is TGTGCCACCGAGAAGGGACAGGGGGCGCAGGCCGGGGAGCTGTTTTTT.